A single sample gave rise to the 27 T cell receptor beta chains below, sequenced in a study of T cell responses to AZD1222 COVID-19 vaccine. The data were produced by immunoSEQ multiplex PCR, yet TCRdb's version contains in-frame clones alone and is incomplete. This table has about 56,000 clones, approximately 88% appearing once. This specimen was peripheral blood, taken on day 0 of AZD1222 vaccination. These receptors were collected from an adult in good health.

The CDR3 sequence: CASSPDRGNTEAFF. DNA of the CDR3: TGTGCCAGCAGCCCCGACAGGGGGAACACTGAAGCTTTCTTT. The rearrangement uses TRBV7-9 and TRBJ1-1; 8 bases fit TRBD1. The trim removed 5 bases at V and 1 base at J, leaving 3 bases unmatched. The CDR3 sequence is 14 residues long. Germline V gene lookup returns CDR1 SEHNR and CDR2 FQNEAQ (reference sequence).

The chain combines TRBV7-2 with TRBJ2-5; D possibly corresponds to TRBD1 (7 bases). V shed 3 bases and J shed 2 bases, with 19 bases lying between them. Germline loops: CDR1 SGHTA, CDR2 FQGNSA. The CDR3 is 17 amino acids. CDR3 in amino acids: CASSLSFQTGRQETQYF. Here the CDR3 DNA reads TGTGCCAGCAGCTTGTCCTTCCAGACAGGGAGGCAAGAGACCCAGTACTTC. Looking up the rest from reference TRBV7-2 and TRBJ2-5 gives the full variable domain: GAGVSQSPSNKVTEKGKDVELRCDPISGHTALYWYRQSLGQGLEFLIYFQGNSAPDKSGLPSDRFSAERTGGSVSTLTIQRTQQEDSAVYLCASSLSFQTGRQETQYFGPGTRLLVL.

V and J are TRBV11-2 and TRBJ2-7, with unresolved D. The CDR3 has 15 amino acids. Germline lookup yields CDR1 SGHAT and CDR2 FQNNGV. V was clipped by 2 bases and J by 3 bases, with 14 bases between them. The CDR3 is CASSLLAQSLYEQYF. The DNA for the CDR3 is TGTGCCAGCAGCTTATTGGCCCAATCCCTCTACGAGCAGTACTTC.

The chain is built from TRBV6-5 and TRBJ1-1; perhaps TRBD1 as D (5 bases). Trimming left V 6 bases short and J 7 bases short, with 21 bases between. Germline V gives CDR1 MNHEY, CDR2 SVGAGI. CDR3 length: 15 amino acids. This chain's CDR3 is CASSYLRGGKGEAFF. CDR3 nucleotide sequence: TGTGCCAGCAGCTATCTCCGGGGGGGGAAAGGTGAAGCTTTCTTT.

The rearrangement links TRBV11-1 to TRBJ2-1; D possibly matches TRBD1 or TRBD2 (5 bases each). Trimming took off 5 bases at V and 2 bases at J, with 7 bases between the two ends. This CDR3 is built from 13 residues. Germline V gene lookup returns CDR1 SGHAT and CDR2 FQDESV (reference sequence). In nucleotides, the CDR3 is TGTGCCAGCAGCCCGGGGCCCTACAATGAGCAGTTCTTC. Its protein product is CASSPGPYNEQFF.

Turning to this clone: Relative to the germline gene, one junction end is altered; a read error may explain this. CDR3 sequence (DNA): TGTGCCAGCAGATTGGGGACAGCAGCTAACACCTTC. Translation gives CASRLGTAANTF. The chain recombines TRBV5-6 with TRBJ1-2; TRBD1 aligns across 7 bases. CDR3 size: 12 residues. Germline CDR1 SGHDT, CDR2 YYEEEE.

The rearrangement uses TRBV30 and TRBJ1-1; D might be TRBD1 (5 bases). This CDR3 has 13 residues. CDR1 GTSNPN and CDR2 SVGIG come from the germline V gene (reference sequence). V lost 2 bases and J lost 1, with 8 bases in between. The CDR3: CAWSTTENTEAFF. The DNA of the CDR3 is TGTGCCTGGAGTACGACAGAGAACACTGAAGCTTTCTTT.

The chain is built from TRBV6-5 and TRBJ1-2; TRBD1 might be the D (5 bases). Trimming removed 7 bases from V and 7 bases from J, with 22 bases in between. CDR3 size: 15 residues. CDR1 is MNHEY and CDR2 is SVGAGI in the germline V gene. CDR3 nucleotide sequence: TGTGCCAGCATCGTAGAGGCAGGGTCTATGGGTGGCTACACCTTC. It encodes CASIVEAGSMGGYTF.

CDR3 coding DNA: TGTGCCTGGAGTGTCTTGGATGAGACTTTCTTT. As protein: CAWSVLDETFF. The V gene is TRBV30, the J gene TRBJ1-1, with D hard to call. CDR1 GTSNPN and CDR2 SVGIG come from the germline V gene (reference sequence). The V end lost 0 bases, the J end lost 12 bases, and 11 bases lay between the germline ends. This CDR3 spans 11 amino acids. Variable domain in full (rest from reference TRBV30 and TRBJ1-1): SQTIHQWPATLVQPVGSPLSLECTVEGTSNPNLYWYRQAAGRGLQLLFYSVGIGQISSEVPQNLSASRPQDRQFILSSKKLLLSDSGFYLCAWSVLDETFFGQGTRLTVV.

The chain recombines TRBV20-1 with TRBJ2-1; the D gene is possibly TRBD2 (6 bases). The germline gives CDR1 DFQATT, CDR2 SNEGSKA (reference sequence). There are 14 residues in the CDR3. The V end lost 3 bases, the J end lost 4 bases, and 13 bases lay between the germline ends. The CDR3 nucleotides read TGCAGTGCTAGTTCGAGCGGGCCGTACAATGAGCAGTTCTTC. Its protein is CSASSSGPYNEQFF.

This chain uses TRBV30 with TRBJ1-6, with 10 bases lining up with TRBD1. Germline V lookup: CDR1 GTSNPN, CDR2 SVGIG (reference sequence). The CDR3 sequence is 13 residues long. The J segment lost 6 bases and the V segment lost 5 bases, leaving 1 base of the junction unmatched. In DNA, the CDR3 is TGTGCCTGGCGGACAGGGGGTAATTCACCCCTCCACTTT. This gives the protein CAWRTGGNSPLHF.

The rearrangement uses TRBV13 and TRBJ2-1, with TRBD2 identical over 7 bases. CDR1 and CDR2 from the germline V gene are PRHDT and FYEKMQ (reference sequence). The CDR3 runs 16 residues. V lost 0 bases and J lost 14; bases outside the gene matches: 16. This CDR3 is CASSLGLRGSRVGEFF. The CDR3 nucleotides are TGTGCCAGCAGCTTAGGCCTGCGCGGGAGCCGGGTAGGGGAGTTCTTC.

This clone was seen a handful of times. The chain combines TRBV19 with TRBJ1-2; D not resolved. This CDR3 is 14 amino acids long. The V gene's germline CDR1 is LNHDA and CDR2 SQIVND (reference sequence). V was cut by 4 bases and J by 3 bases, with 12 bases left in between. DNA for the CDR3: TGTGCCAGTAGTAACCGGGGTCCAGACTATGGCTACACCTTC. It codes for CASSNRGPDYGYTF.

The gene calls are TRBV18 and TRBJ2-1; 9 bases agree with TRBD2. Germline values: CDR1 KGHSH, CDR2 LQKENI. The CDR3 runs 17 residues. J was trimmed by 6 bases and V by 5 bases; bases with no gene match: 14. This CDR3 reads CASSAGTSILSGNEQFF. CDR3 DNA sequence: TGTGCCAGCTCAGCCGGGACTAGCATCCTCTCGGGCAATGAGCAGTTCTTC.

This clone was recorded once. This rearrangement joins TRBV29-1 to TRBJ1-1, with TRBD1 matching 10 bases. Looked up from germline, CDR1 is SQVTM and CDR2 is ANQGSEA. CDR3 length: 13 amino acids. The V gene end was trimmed by 6 bases and the J gene end by 3 bases; junction bases not matched to a gene: 4. The CDR3 here is CSVRTGGDTEAFF. In nucleotides, the CDR3 is TGCAGCGTCCGGACAGGGGGTGACACTGAAGCTTTCTTT.

This chain connects TRBV7-8 to TRBJ1-2, with 7 bases identical to TRBD1. This CDR3 has 15 amino acids. The trim removed 5 bases at V and 4 bases at J, leaving 10 bases unmatched. Per the germline V gene, CDR1 is SGHVS and CDR2 is FQNEAQ. CDR3 sequence: CASSPRDRLFYGYTF. Written as DNA, the CDR3 is TGTGCCAGCAGCCCCCGGGACAGACTCTTCTATGGCTACACCTTC.

Concerning this clone: Compared with germline, one end of the junction differs, possibly owing to a read error. This rearrangement joins TRBV7-2 to TRBJ2-7, with unresolved D. Germline CDR1 and CDR2: SGHTA and FQGNSA. The CDR3 contains 14 residues. CDR3 coding DNA: TGTGCCAGCAGCTTCTACGAATCGGCCTACGAGCGGTACTTC. Its translation: CASSFYESAYERYF.

V gene TRBV19 combines with J gene TRBJ1-5; D is unresolved. The CDR3 consists of 16 residues. V was trimmed by 8 bases and J by 2 bases, leaving 19 bases between them. From germline, CDR1 is LNHDA and CDR2 SQIVND (reference sequence). The CDR3 DNA reads TGTGCCAGTCGCCAGATGGGGAGTTGGGGCAATCAGCCCCAGCATTTT. Translating gives CASRQMGSWGNQPQHF.

The V call is TRBV14, the J call TRBJ1-6, with D maybe TRBD1 (6 bases). V lost 4 bases, J lost 4 bases, and 11 bases lay in between. The CDR3 sequence is 15 residues long. Germline V gene sequence: CDR1 SGHDN, CDR2 FVKESK. CDR3 protein: CASSPTGPYNSPLHF. In DNA form, the CDR3 reads TGTGCCAGCAGCCCAACAGGGCCTTATAATTCACCCCTCCACTTT.

This chain uses TRBV2 with TRBJ2-6; D gene unclear. The CDR3 is 14 residues long. V was clipped by 10 bases and J by 0 bases, with 10 bases between them. Germline assignment: CDR1 SNHLY and CDR2 FYNNEI. Here the CDR3 reads CATQFPSGANVLTF. In DNA, the CDR3 is TGTGCCACCCAATTCCCCTCTGGGGCCAACGTCCTGACTTTC.

This sequence joins TRBV5-4 and TRBJ2-7; D not resolved. From germline, CDR1 is SGHNT and CDR2 YYREEE (reference sequence). The V end was cut by 3 bases, the J end by 3 bases, with 13 bases between. The CDR3 sequence is 14 residues long. Here the CDR3 reads CASSSNGLNYEQYF. The CDR3 DNA follows: TGTGCCAGCAGCTCAAATGGGCTAAACTACGAGCAGTACTTC. Drawing the rest from reference TRBV5-4 and TRBJ2-7, the complete variable domain is ETGVTQSPTHLIKTRGQQVTLRCSSQSGHNTVSWYQQALGQGPQFIFQYYREEENGRGNFPPRFSGLQFPNYSSELNVNALELDDSALYLCASSSNGLNYEQYFGPGTRLTVT.

The V call is TRBV5-1, the J call TRBJ2-1, with a possible D match to TRBD2 (6 bases). V lost 4 bases to trimming and J lost 2 bases, with 19 bases between them. This CDR3 is built from 17 residues. Germline V CDR1 and CDR2: SGHRS, YFSETQ. The CDR3 reads CASSQNWGGDTYNEQFF. The DNA for the CDR3 is TGCGCCAGCAGCCAAAATTGGGGCGGGGATACCTACAATGAGCAGTTCTTC. Full variable domain (remainder filled in from reference TRBV5-1 and TRBJ2-1): KAGVTQTPRYLIKTRGQQVTLSCSPISGHRSVSWYQQTPGQGLQFLFEYFSETQRNKGNFPGRFSGRQFSNSRSEMNVSTLELGDSALYLCASSQNWGGDTYNEQFFGPGTRLTVL.

The V gene is TRBV25-1, the J gene TRBJ2-5; D is unclear. The CDR3 loop spans 15 amino acids. In germline, CDR1 is MGHDK, CDR2 SYGVNS. V was pared by 1 base and J by 3 bases, with 12 bases between. CDR3 nucleotides: TGTGCCAGCAGTGAATGGTTGGGCTTTAAAGAGACCCAGTACTTC. Its protein is CASSEWLGFKETQYF.

V and J are TRBV7-9 and TRBJ1-1; 10 bases are shared with TRBD1. The junction had 6 bases not matched to a gene; V was cut back by 5 bases and J by 6 bases. The CDR3 is 14 amino acids. Germline V gives CDR1 SEHNR, CDR2 FQNEAQ (reference sequence). Written as DNA, the CDR3 is TGTGCCAGCAGCGCGACAGGGGGCGAATCTGAAGCTTTCTTT. Its translation: CASSATGGESEAFF.

The V call is TRBV7-9, the J call TRBJ1-3; D call uncertain. The CDR3 has 15 amino acids. Trimming shortened V by 1 base and J by 0 bases, and 7 bases separated the two germline ends. The germline V gene has CDR1 SEHNR and CDR2 FQNEAQ (reference sequence). Written as DNA, the CDR3 is TGTGCCAGCAGCTTAGGAGGAGCCTCTGGAAACACCATATATTTT. Translation: CASSLGGASGNTIYF.

V and J are TRBV7-9 and TRBJ2-2, with D uncertain. The CDR3 covers 14 residues. V was cut by 8 bases and J by 1 base, with 11 bases left in between. The germline CDR1 and CDR2 sequences are SEHNR and FQNEAQ (reference sequence). Written as DNA, the CDR3 is TGTGCCAGCTCTATACGACGGAACACCGGGGAGCTGTTTTTT. Amino acids: CASSIRRNTGELFF.

The gene calls are TRBV6-5 and TRBJ1-4; D perhaps matches TRBD1 (6 bases). The CDR3 covers 13 residues. The germline gives CDR1 MNHEY, CDR2 SVGAGI. V shed 6 bases and J shed 10 bases, with 15 bases lying between them. The CDR3 region is CASRDSGAGKLFF. CDR3 DNA sequence: TGTGCCAGCAGGGACAGTGGGGCCGGAAAACTGTTTTTT.